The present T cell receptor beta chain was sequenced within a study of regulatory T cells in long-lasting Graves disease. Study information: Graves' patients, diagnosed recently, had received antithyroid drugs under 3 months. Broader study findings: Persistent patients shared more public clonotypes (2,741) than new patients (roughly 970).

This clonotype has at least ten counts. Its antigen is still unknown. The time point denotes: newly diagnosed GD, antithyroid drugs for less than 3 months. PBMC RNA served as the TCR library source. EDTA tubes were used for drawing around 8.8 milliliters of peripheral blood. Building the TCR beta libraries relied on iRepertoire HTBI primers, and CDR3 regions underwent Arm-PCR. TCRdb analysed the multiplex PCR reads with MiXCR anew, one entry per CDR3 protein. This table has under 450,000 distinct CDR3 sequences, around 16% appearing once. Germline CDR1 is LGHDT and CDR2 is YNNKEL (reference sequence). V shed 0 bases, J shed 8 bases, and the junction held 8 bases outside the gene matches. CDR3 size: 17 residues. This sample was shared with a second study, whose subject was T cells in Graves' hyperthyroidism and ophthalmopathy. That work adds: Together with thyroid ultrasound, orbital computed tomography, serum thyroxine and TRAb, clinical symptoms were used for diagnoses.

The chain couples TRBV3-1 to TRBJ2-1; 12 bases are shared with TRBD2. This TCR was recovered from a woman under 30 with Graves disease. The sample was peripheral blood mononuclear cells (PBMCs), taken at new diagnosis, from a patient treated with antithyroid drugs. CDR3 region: CASSQDPSGGGLDEQFF. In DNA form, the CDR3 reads TGTGCCAGCAGCCAAGATCCTAGCGGGGGGGGCTTGGATGAGCAGTTCTTC.